This T cell receptor beta chain comes out of a study of radiotherapy plus CTLA-4 blockade in lung cancer. Produced via immunoSEQ multiplex PCR; TCRdb's table is partial and in-frame only. Of tens of thousands of clones listed, roughly 63% are singletons. With ipilimumab providing CTLA-4 blockade, focal radiation was administered to patients who had chemo-refractory metastatic non-small-cell lung cancer. This clone was seen only a few times. Source: peripheral blood, taken from a patient treated with radiotherapy plus ipilimumab. The receptor was isolated from a human donor with non-small cell lung cancer who had a partial response to radiotherapy plus ipilimumab.

The CDR3 spells CASSHQIRGEQFF. In DNA form, the CDR3 reads TGTGCCAGCAGCCATCAGATTAGGGGGGAGCAGTTCTTC. V and J are TRBV7-9 and TRBJ2-1; D might be TRBD1 (6 bases). CDR1 SEHNR and CDR2 FQNEAQ come from the germline V gene (reference sequence). This CDR3 contains 13 residues. Trimming left V 5 bases short and J 10 bases short, with 15 bases between. The full variable domain, in which reference TRBV7-9 and TRBJ2-1 provide the parts outside the CDR3, is DTGVSQNPRHKITKRGQNVTFRCDPISEHNRLYWYRQTLGQGPEFLTYFQNEAQLEKSRLLSDRFSAERPKGSFSTLEIQRTEQGDSAMYLCASSHQIRGEQFFGPGTRLTVL.